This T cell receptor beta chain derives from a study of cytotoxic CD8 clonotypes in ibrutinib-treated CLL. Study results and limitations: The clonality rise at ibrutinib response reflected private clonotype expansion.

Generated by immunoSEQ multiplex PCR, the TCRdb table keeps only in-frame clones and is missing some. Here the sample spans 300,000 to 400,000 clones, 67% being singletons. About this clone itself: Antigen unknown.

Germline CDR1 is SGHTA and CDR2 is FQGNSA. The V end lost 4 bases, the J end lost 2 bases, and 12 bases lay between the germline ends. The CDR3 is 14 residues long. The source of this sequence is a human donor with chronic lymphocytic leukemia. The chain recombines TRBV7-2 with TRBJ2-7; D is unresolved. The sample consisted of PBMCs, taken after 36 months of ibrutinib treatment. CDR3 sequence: CASSSPRRAYEQYF. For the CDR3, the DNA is TGTGCCAGCAGCTCCCCCCGCCGGGCCTACGAGCAGTACTTC. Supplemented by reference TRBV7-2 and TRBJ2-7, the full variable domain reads GAGVSQSPSNKVTEKGKDVELRCDPISGHTALYWYRQSLGQGLEFLIYFQGNSAPDKSGLPSDRFSAERTGGSVSTLTIQRTQQEDSAVYLCASSSPRRAYEQYFGPGTRLTVT.